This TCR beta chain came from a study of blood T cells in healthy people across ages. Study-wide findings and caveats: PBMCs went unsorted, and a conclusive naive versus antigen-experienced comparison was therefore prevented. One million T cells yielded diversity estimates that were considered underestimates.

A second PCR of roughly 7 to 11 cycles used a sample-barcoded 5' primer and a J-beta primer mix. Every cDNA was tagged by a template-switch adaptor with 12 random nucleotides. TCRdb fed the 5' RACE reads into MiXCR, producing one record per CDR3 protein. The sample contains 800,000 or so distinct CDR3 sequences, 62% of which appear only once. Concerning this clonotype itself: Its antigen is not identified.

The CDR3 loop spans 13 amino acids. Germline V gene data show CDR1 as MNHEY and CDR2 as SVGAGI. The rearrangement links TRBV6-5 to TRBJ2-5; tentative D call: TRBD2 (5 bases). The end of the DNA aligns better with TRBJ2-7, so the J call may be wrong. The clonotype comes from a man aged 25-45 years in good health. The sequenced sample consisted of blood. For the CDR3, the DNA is TGTGCCAGCAGCAACGGCGGGTACTACGAGCAGTACTTC. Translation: CASSNGGYYEQYF.